Following are 29 T cell receptor beta chains from one sample sequenced in a study of breast tumors, draining lymph nodes, adjacent tissues. TCRdb called the multiplex PCR reads again in MiXCR, with one record for every CDR3 protein. The profile shows 20,000 to 30,000 distinct CDR3 sequences, 60% to 70% of them singletons. Sequencing used tumor-adjacent breast tissue. These receptors came from a female donor with breast cancer. Some clones in this sample may be carry-over from other donors' samples.

The chain carries TRBV20-1 and TRBJ2-1, with TRBD2 as a possible D gene (7 bases). Germline V gives CDR1 DFQATT, CDR2 SNEGSKA (reference sequence). The V end was cut by 6 bases, the J end by 7 bases, with 13 bases between. There are 12 residues in the CDR3. The CDR3 DNA reads TGCAGTGCGGGAGGGGGGGAAAATGAGCAGTTCTTC. Its translation: CSAGGGENEQFF.

The chain carries TRBV2 and TRBJ2-3, with TRBD2 identical over 10 bases. CDR3 size: 16 residues. Looked up from germline, CDR1 is SNHLY and CDR2 is FYNNEI. V lost 5 bases and J lost 2; bases outside the gene matches: 7. The CDR3 protein is CASSKSGGEYTDTQYF. The DNA of the CDR3 is TGTGCCAGCAGTAAGAGCGGGGGGGAATACACAGATACGCAGTATTTT.

The rearrangement links TRBV28 to TRBJ2-3; D perhaps matches TRBD2 (6 bases). V was shortened by 3 bases and J by 1 base, with 17 bases between the two germline ends. The CDR3 loop spans 17 amino acids. Germline values: CDR1 MDHEN, CDR2 SYDVKM. The CDR3 DNA follows: TGTGCCAGCAGTTTGGACGCCTTGGTAGCGGGCACAGATACGCAGTATTTT. Amino acids: CASSLDALVAGTDTQYF.

In this sample, this clonotype turned up once. The V and J genes are TRBV20-1 and TRBJ2-1; D gene unclear. This CDR3 region has 15 residues. Per germline, CDR1 DFQATT and CDR2 SNEGSKA (reference sequence). With 0 bases removed from V and 5 bases from J, the gap between germline ends came to 14 bases. CDR3 DNA sequence: TGCAGTGCTAGAGATCTGGGAATTAATCACAATGAGCAGTTCTTC. Translated, it gives CSARDLGINHNEQFF.

This chain connects TRBV7-9 to TRBJ2-7, with no clear D. The CDR3 covers 12 residues. Trimming stripped 1 base from V and 5 bases from J, with 6 bases between. Germline CDR1 reads SEHNR; CDR2 reads FQNEAQ (reference sequence). The CDR3 region has the DNA TGTGCCAGCAGCTTAGACGCAAACGAGCAGTACTTC. Residues: CASSLDANEQYF.

This clonotype appeared a single time. V and J are TRBV7-2 and TRBJ2-3; TRBD1 aligns across 7 bases. Germline V gene lookup returns CDR1 SGHTA and CDR2 FQGNSA. V was clipped by 3 bases and J by 1 base; unmatched bases: 4. The length of the CDR3 is 15 residues. CDR3 sequence reads: CASSLGQPGTDTQYF. In DNA form, the CDR3 reads TGTGCCAGCAGCTTGGGACAGCCGGGCACAGATACGCAGTATTTT. Full variable domain (remainder filled in from reference TRBV7-2 and TRBJ2-3): GAGVSQSPSNKVTEKGKDVELRCDPISGHTALYWYRQSLGQGLEFLIYFQGNSAPDKSGLPSDRFSAERTGGSVSTLTIQRTQQEDSAVYLCASSLGQPGTDTQYFGPGTRLTVL.

V gene TRBV7-8 combines with J gene TRBJ2-7, with TRBD2 identical over 7 bases. The germline V gene has CDR1 SGHVS and CDR2 FQNEAQ. V lost 6 bases to trimming and J lost 0 bases; unmatched junction nucleotides: 8. The CDR3 spans 15 residues. The CDR3 reads CASRSASGLSYEQYF. The CDR3 DNA follows: TGTGCCAGCAGGTCTGCTAGCGGTCTCTCCTACGAGCAGTACTTC.

V is TRBV2 and J is TRBJ2-7; TRBD1 aligns across 7 bases. There are 13 residues in the CDR3. V was clipped by 4 bases and J by 5 bases; unmatched bases: 5. Germline CDR1 reads SNHLY; CDR2 reads FYNNEI. The CDR3 DNA sequence: TGTGCCAGCAGTGGGCTAGGGACAGACGAGCAGTACTTC. Translated, it gives CASSGLGTDEQYF. The variable domain in full, with the rest retrieved from reference TRBV2 and TRBJ2-7, is EPEVTQTPSHQVTQMGQEVILRCVPISNHLYFYWYRQILGQKVEFLVSFYNNEISEKSEIFDDQFSVERPDGSNFTLKIRSTKLEDSAMYFCASSGLGTDEQYFGPGTRLTVT.

This clonotype is termed large. The chain has TRBV12-3 or TRBV12-4 and TRBJ2-2; 8 positions match TRBD1. Trimming at V came to 5 bases and at J to 4 bases, leaving 6 bases not matched to a gene. The CDR3 runs 15 residues. In DNA form, the CDR3 reads TGTGCCAGCAGTCCACACGGGACAGGCACCGGGGAGCTGTTTTTT. Translated, it gives CASSPHGTGTGELFF.

There are many counts of this clonotype. CDR3 sequence (DNA): TGCGCCAGCAGCTGGGGGACAGGGGGTTTAGATACGCAGTATTTT. It yields the protein CASSWGTGGLDTQYF. The V gene is TRBV5-1, the J gene TRBJ2-3; the match to TRBD1 covers 11 bases. The germline V gene has CDR1 SGHRS and CDR2 YFSETQ. Trimming cost V 3 bases and J 5 bases; bases outside gene matches: 5. The CDR3 extends over 15 amino acids.

This clonotype is labeled medium-sized. The chain carries TRBV15 and TRBJ1-3; weak D call: TRBD1 (5 bases). The CDR3 spans 15 residues. CDR1 and CDR2 (germline): LNHNV, YYDKDF (reference sequence). The V and J ends lost 7 bases and 0 bases respectively, with 13 bases between them. CDR3 coding DNA: TGTGCCACCAAGACAGACTATAACTCTGGAAACACCATATATTTT. It is translated as CATKTDYNSGNTIYF.

This clonotype was counted a few times. The chain is built from TRBV5-1 and TRBJ1-6, with 9 bases lining up with TRBD1. After removal of 0 bases from V and 7 bases from J, the junction contained 8 bases not matched to a gene. The CDR3 has 17 residues. CDR1 and CDR2 (germline): SGHRS, YFSETQ. CDR3 DNA: TGCGCCAGCAGCTTGGGTTCCGCGGGACAGGGAAATTCACCCCTCCACTTT. This sequence encodes CASSLGSAGQGNSPLHF. The whole variable domain, filled in from reference TRBV5-1 and TRBJ1-6, reads KAGVTQTPRYLIKTRGQQVTLSCSPISGHRSVSWYQQTPGQGLQFLFEYFSETQRNKGNFPGRFSGRQFSNSRSEMNVSTLELGDSALYLCASSLGSAGQGNSPLHFGNGTRLTVT.

J is TRBJ1-2 and V is TRBV2; D possibly corresponds to TRBD1 (5 bases). Looked up from germline, CDR1 is SNHLY and CDR2 is FYNNEI. The CDR3 length is 11 residues. Trimming left V 4 bases short and J 13 bases short, with 13 bases between. CDR3 nucleotides: TGTGCCAGCAGTGTGCGGGACCGCCCCACCTTC. Translation gives CASSVRDRPTF.

This clonotype is termed medium-sized (0.01 to 0.1%). This rearrangement joins TRBV2 to TRBJ2-1, with D possibly being TRBD1 (5 bases). This CDR3 region has 17 residues. V was cut by 5 bases and J by 0 bases, with 17 bases left in between. CDR1 and CDR2 (germline): SNHLY, FYNNEI. CDR3 region: CASSLHSTDSSYNEQFF. CDR3 nucleotides: TGTGCCAGCAGTTTACACTCGACAGACAGCTCCTACAATGAGCAGTTCTTC.

This clonotype occurred once. The CDR3 nucleotides are TGTGCCAGCAGCTTCGGTAGCTCCCCCTACAATGAGCAGTTCTTC. Translating gives CASSFGSSPYNEQFF. The genes are TRBV5-5 and TRBJ2-1; unclear D gene. The CDR3 totals 15 residues. Germline loops: CDR1 SGHKS, CDR2 YYEKEE (reference sequence). The germline V and J ends were trimmed by 2 bases and 2 bases, with 11 bases remaining between them.

The V gene is TRBV4-1, the J gene TRBJ2-7, with a tentative D call TRBD1 (6 bases). CDR1 and CDR2 (germline): MGHRA, YSYEKL. The CDR3 is 16 residues long. Trimming removed 2 bases from V and 0 bases from J, with 14 bases in between. The CDR3 coding sequence is TGCGCCAGCAGCCAAACCTCAGGACAGAGCTCCTACGAGCAGTACTTC. Translated: CASSQTSGQSSYEQYF.

This clonotype ranks as medium-sized. The V gene is TRBV6-2 or TRBV6-3, the J gene TRBJ2-3; 8 positions match TRBD2. The CDR3 covers 14 residues. Germline CDR1 MNHEY, CDR2 SVGEGT. With V trimmed by 11 bases and J by 0 bases, 7 bases remained unmatched. CDR3 nucleotides: TGTGCCGTTTCGGGAGGGCTAAGCACAGATACGCAGTATTTT. It translates to CAVSGGLSTDTQYF.

J is TRBJ1-2 and V is TRBV4-2; D gene ambiguous. The CDR3 has 13 residues. With 0 bases removed from V and 8 bases from J, the gap between germline ends came to 10 bases. Germline V lookup: CDR1 LGHNA, CDR2 YNFKEQ. CDR3 loop: CASSQDPERGYTF. In nucleotides, the CDR3 is TGTGCCAGCAGCCAAGATCCGGAACGGGGCTACACCTTC.

The chain recombines TRBV18 with TRBJ2-7; D might be TRBD1 (5 bases). Germline CDR1 reads KGHSH; CDR2 reads LQKENI. Trimming shortened V by 3 bases and J by 0 bases, and 9 bases separated the two germline ends. The CDR3 totals 14 residues. The CDR3 DNA is TGTGCCAGCTCACCCTTAGACAGCTCCTACGAGCAGTACTTC. Protein product: CASSPLDSSYEQYF.

J is TRBJ2-3 and V is TRBV12-5, with 7 bases identical to TRBD2. Germline V gene data show CDR1 as LGHNT and CDR2 as FRNRAP. Trimming took 2 bases from V and 9 from J; bases not matched to a gene: 2. CDR3 size: 12 residues. CDR3 sequence: CASGLPAGTQYF. CDR3 coding DNA: TGTGCTAGTGGTTTGCCAGCGGGAACGCAGTATTTT.

A remark on this clonotype: One end of the junction fails to match germline, which may point to a read error. This chain connects TRBV2 to TRBJ2-7; TRBD1 might be the D (6 bases). The V gene's germline CDR1 is SNHLY and CDR2 FYNNEI. The CDR3 length is 14 residues. The CDR3 here is CASSDTRGAYEQYF. The CDR3 nucleotides are TGCGCCAGCAGTGATACCAGGGGAGCCTACGAGCAGTACTTC.

The chain couples TRBV27 to TRBJ1-6; D might be TRBD1 (5 bases). Germline V lookup: CDR1 MNHEY, CDR2 SMNVEV (reference sequence). The CDR3 covers 13 residues. V gave up 6 bases and J gave up 9 bases, with 12 bases separating them. This chain's CDR3 is CASSTPGVSPLHF. As DNA, the CDR3 is TGTGCCAGCAGCACACCGGGGGTTTCACCCCTCCACTTT.

As concerns this clonotype: A much larger clone lies a single base off, so this may be a read error. The V and J genes are TRBV5-1 and TRBJ2-5; 8 bases match TRBD2. Germline-derived CDR1 and CDR2 are SGHRS and YFSETQ. Trimming at V came to 0 bases and at J to 2 bases, leaving 6 bases not matched to a gene. The CDR3 length is 16 residues. The CDR3 DNA reads as TGCGCCAGCAGCTTGGCGGGGGGGGGCCAACAAGAGACCCAGTACTTC. Amino acids: CASSLAGGGQQETQYF.

The chain joins TRBV4-2 to TRBJ2-5, with unresolved D. TRBJ2-7 matches the DNA end more closely, so the J call is doubtful. Germline assignment: CDR1 LGHNA and CDR2 YNFKEQ. CDR3 length: 15 amino acids. This CDR3 is CASSQGDGGDYEQYF. In nucleotides, the CDR3 is TGTGCCAGCAGCCAAGGGGATGGCGGAGACTACGAGCAGTACTTC.

V is TRBV6-1 and J is TRBJ2-3, with D perhaps TRBD1 or TRBD2 (5 bases each). Germline assignment: CDR1 MNHNS and CDR2 SASEGT. V was trimmed by 3 bases and J by 4 bases, leaving 17 bases between them. This CDR3 is 16 amino acids long. CDR3 nucleotide sequence: TGTGCCAGCAGTGATCCGGGACGGGGTCTCTCAGATACGCAGTATTTT. It yields the protein CASSDPGRGLSDTQYF.

V is TRBV2 and J is TRBJ1-2; possible D gene TRBD1, 6 bases. Germline V gives CDR1 SNHLY, CDR2 FYNNEI. The CDR3 runs to 15 residues. The V end lost 8 bases, the J end lost 8 bases, and 24 bases lay between the germline ends. The CDR3 spells CASGFIKQGAGGYTF. The CDR3 DNA is TGTGCCAGCGGTTTTATTAAACAGGGTGCGGGCGGCTACACCTTC.

The gene calls are TRBV7-9 and TRBJ2-7; D is unclear. The V gene lost 3 bases and the J gene lost 5 bases, with 20 bases spanning the gap. CDR3 size: 16 residues. From germline, CDR1 is SEHNR and CDR2 FQNEAQ (reference sequence). CDR3 region: CASSFSPTLTGHEQYF. The CDR3 DNA sequence: TGTGCCAGCAGCTTTTCCCCGACGTTAACGGGTCACGAGCAGTACTTC.

This chain joins TRBV6-4 and TRBJ2-3; 10 bases align to TRBD2. Trimming cost V 4 bases and J 2 bases; bases outside gene matches: 3. This CDR3 comprises 15 residues. Per germline, CDR1 MRHNA and CDR2 SNTAGT. The CDR3 protein is CASSALAGDTDTQYF. The CDR3 DNA reads TGTGCCAGCAGTGCTCTAGCGGGAGACACAGATACGCAGTATTTT.

This clonotype was seen ten or more times. This rearrangement joins TRBV19 to TRBJ2-1, with TRBD2 matching over 14 bases. V trimming: 10 bases; J trimming: 13 bases; junction bases outside the gene matches: 9. The CDR3 is made up of 13 amino acids. Germline CDR1 reads LNHDA; CDR2 reads SQIVND (reference sequence). The CDR3 DNA is TGTGCCACCAAGAGACTAGCGGGAGGGCCCCAGTTCTTC. Protein: CATKRLAGGPQFF.